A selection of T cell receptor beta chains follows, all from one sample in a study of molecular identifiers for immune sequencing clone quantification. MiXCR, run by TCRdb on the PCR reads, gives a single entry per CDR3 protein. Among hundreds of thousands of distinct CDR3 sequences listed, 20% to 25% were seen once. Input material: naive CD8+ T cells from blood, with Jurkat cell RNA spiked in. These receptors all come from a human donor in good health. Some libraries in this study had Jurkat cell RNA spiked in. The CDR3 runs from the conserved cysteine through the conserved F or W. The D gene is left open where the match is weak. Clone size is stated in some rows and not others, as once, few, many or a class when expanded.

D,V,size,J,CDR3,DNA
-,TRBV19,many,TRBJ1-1,CASSMGETGNTEAFF,TGTGCCAGTAGTATGGGGGAGACAGGGAACACTGAAGCTTTCTTT
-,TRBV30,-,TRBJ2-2,CAWRAGGANTGELFF,TGTGCCTGGAGAGCAGGGGGGGCGAACACCGGGGAGCTGTTTTTT
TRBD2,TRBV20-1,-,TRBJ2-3,CSGTTSGGYVPSDTQYF,TGCAGTGGAACGACTAGCGGGGGGTATGTTCCTTCAGATACGCAGTATTTT
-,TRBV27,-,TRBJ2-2,CASSLGGAGGELFF,TGTGCCAGCAGTTTGGGGGGAGCGGGCGGGGAGCTGTTTTTT
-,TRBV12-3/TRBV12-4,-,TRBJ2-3,CTSSFSTDPFLTDTQYF,TGTACCAGCAGTTTCTCGACAGATCCCTTTCTCACAGATACGCAGTATTTT
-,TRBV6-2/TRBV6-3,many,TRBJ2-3,CASSSSMSTDTQYF,TGTGCCAGCAGTTCCTCTATGAGCACAGATACGCAGTATTTT
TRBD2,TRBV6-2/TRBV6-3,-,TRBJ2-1,CASSLSGMVPNEQSF,TGTGCCAGCAGCCTTAGCGGGATGGTCCCCAATGAGCAGTCCTTC
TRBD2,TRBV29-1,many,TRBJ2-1,CSVEPGTSTSF,TGCAGCGTTGAACCCGGGACTAGCACATCCTTC
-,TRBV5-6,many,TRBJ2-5,CASSQHDRTQYF,TGTGCCAGCAGCCAACACGACAGGACCCAGTACTTC
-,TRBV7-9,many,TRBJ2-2,CASSFNTGELFF,TGTGCCAGCAGCTTTAACACCGGGGAGCTGTTTTTT
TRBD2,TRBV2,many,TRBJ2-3,CASRDTTSGRFSTDTQYF,TGTGCCAGCAGGGATACGACTAGCGGGAGGTTCAGCACAGATACGCAGTATTTT
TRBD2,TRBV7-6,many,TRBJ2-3,CASSLAATRATDTQYF,TGTGCCAGCAGTCTAGCGGCTACCAGAGCCACAGATACGCAGTATTTT
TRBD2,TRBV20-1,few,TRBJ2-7,CSARDSGSSYEQYF,TGCAGTGCTAGGGATAGCGGGAGCTCCTACGAGCAGTACTTC
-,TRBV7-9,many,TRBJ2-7,CASSLVGTEAYEQYF,TGTGCCAGCAGCTTAGTTGGGACGGAAGCCTACGAGCAGTACTTC
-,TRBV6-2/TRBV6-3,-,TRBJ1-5,CASSYSLGNQPQHF,TGTGCCAGCAGTTACTCGTTAGGGAATCAGCCCCAGCATTTT
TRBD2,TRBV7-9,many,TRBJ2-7,CASSSTRTSGVHRYGEQYF,TGTGCCAGCAGCTCTACGAGGACTAGCGGCGTACACCGCTACGGCGAGCAGTACTTC
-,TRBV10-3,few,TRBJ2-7,CAISDVGTLTYEQYF,TGTGCCATCAGTGATGTGGGAACCCTCACCTACGAGCAGTACTTC
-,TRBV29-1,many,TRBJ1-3,CSVADGNTIYF,TGCAGCGTTGCTGATGGAAACACCATATATTTT
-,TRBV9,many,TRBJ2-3,CASSVVTAAQYF,TGTGCCAGCAGCGTAGTTACAGCGGCGCAGTATTTT
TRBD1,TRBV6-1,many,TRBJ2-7,CAAKGQGLGDEQYF,TGTGCCGCTAAAGGACAGGGCCTGGGTGACGAGCAGTACTTC
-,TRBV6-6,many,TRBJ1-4,CASSATGSNEKLFF,TGTGCCAGCAGTGCGACAGGCTCAAATGAAAAACTGTTTTTT
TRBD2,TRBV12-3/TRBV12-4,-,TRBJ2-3,CASSEPGGTGGDTQYF,TGTGCCAGCTCGGAACCTGGCGGGACGGGGGGAGATACGCAGTATTTT
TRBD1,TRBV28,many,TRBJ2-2,CASTPGGGYTGELFF,TGTGCCAGCACGCCAGGGGGCGGGTACACCGGGGAGCTGTTTTTT
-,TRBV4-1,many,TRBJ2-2,CASSQLSTGELFF,TGCGCCAGCAGCCAACTGAGCACCGGGGAGCTGTTTTTT
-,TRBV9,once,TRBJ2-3,CASSGPLTDTQYF,TGTGCCAGCAGCGGTCCCCTCACAGATACGCAGTATTTT
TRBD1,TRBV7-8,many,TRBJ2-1,CASSLARDRVGNEQFF,TGTGCCAGCAGCTTAGCTAGGGACAGGGTTGGGAATGAGCAGTTCTTC
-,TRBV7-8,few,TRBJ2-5,CASSSRGKYQETQYF,TGTGCCAGCAGCTCCAGGGGAAAGTACCAAGAGACCCAGTACTTC
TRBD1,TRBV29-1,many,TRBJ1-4,CSVEDFVPGQGYEKLFF,TGCAGCGTTGAAGATTTTGTTCCCGGACAGGGGTATGAAAAACTGTTTTTT
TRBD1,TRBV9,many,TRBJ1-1,CASSVKGAISEAFF,TGTGCCAGCAGCGTAAAGGGGGCAATTTCTGAAGCTTTCTTT
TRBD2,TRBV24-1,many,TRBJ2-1,CATSLAGVEVEQFF,TGTGCCACCTCGTTAGCGGGAGTAGAGGTTGAGCAGTTCTTC
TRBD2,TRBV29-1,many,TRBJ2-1,CSVAKLAGAYNEQFF,TGCAGCGTAGCTAAACTAGCGGGAGCATACAATGAGCAGTTCTTC
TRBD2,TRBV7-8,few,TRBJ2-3,CASSLDPRGGTDTQYF,TGTGCCAGCAGCTTAGATCCGCGGGGGGGCACAGATACGCAGTATTTT
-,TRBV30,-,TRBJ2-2,CAWSVLLGAAGELLF,TGTGCCTGGAGTGTTCTATTGGGGGCGGCCGGGGAGCTGCTTTTT
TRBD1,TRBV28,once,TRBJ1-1,CASSYRGLVAEAFF,TGTGCCAGCAGTTACAGGGGGCTGGTCGCTGAAGCTTTCTTT
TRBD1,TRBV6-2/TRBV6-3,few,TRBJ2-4,CASSQLGTVLAKNIQYF,TGTGCCAGCAGTCAACTGGGGACAGTTCTAGCCAAAAACATTCAGTACTTC
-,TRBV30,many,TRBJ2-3,CAWSGGANFPADTQYF,TGTGCCTGGAGTGGGGGGGCCAATTTTCCCGCCGATACGCAGTATTTT
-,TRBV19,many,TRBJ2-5,CASRGGPQETQYF,TGTGCCAGTAGGGGGGGACCTCAAGAGACCCAGTACTTC
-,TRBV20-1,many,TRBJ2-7,CSAGTGYEQYF,TGCAGTGCTGGGACCGGTTACGAGCAGTACTTC
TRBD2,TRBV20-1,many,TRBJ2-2,CSARTQAGVDTGELFF,TGCAGTGCTAGAACTCAGGCGGGAGTGGACACCGGGGAGCTGTTTTTT
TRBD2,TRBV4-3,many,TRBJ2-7,CASSQDYASGSYEQYF,TGCGCCAGCAGCCAAGATTATGCTAGCGGGAGCTACGAGCAGTACTTC
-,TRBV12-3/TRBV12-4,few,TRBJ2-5,CASSFGENYQETQYF,TGTGCCAGCAGTTTCGGGGAAAATTACCAAGAGACCCAGTACTTC
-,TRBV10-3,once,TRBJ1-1,CAISEMGPGASTEAFF,TGTGCCATCAGTGAAATGGGGCCTGGGGCGAGCACTGAAGCTTTCTTT
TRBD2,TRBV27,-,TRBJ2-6,CASAMGGVFGANVLTF,TGTGCCAGCGCGATGGGGGGGGTTTTCGGGGCCAACGTCCTGACTTTC
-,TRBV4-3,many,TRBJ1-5,CASSQEARAGGNQPQHF,TGCGCCAGCAGCCAAGAAGCAAGAGCGGGAGGCAATCAGCCCCAGCATTTT
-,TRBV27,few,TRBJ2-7,CASGGALYEQYF,TGTGCCAGCGGGGGGGCCTTGTACGAGCAGTACTTC
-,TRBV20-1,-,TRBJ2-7,CSANRDPPYEQYF,TGCAGTGCAAACCGGGACCCCCCCTACGAGCAGTACTTC
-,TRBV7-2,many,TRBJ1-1,CASSLGSGVDAFF,TGTGCCAGCAGCTTAGGCAGCGGGGTCGACGCTTTCTTT
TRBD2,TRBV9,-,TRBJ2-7,CASSVTSGDEQRF,TGTGCCAGCAGCGTAACTAGCGGAGACGAGCAGCGCTTC
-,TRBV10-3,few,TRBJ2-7,CAISERAGANYEQYF,TGTGCCATCAGTGAGAGGGCAGGGGCGAACTACGAGCAGTACTTC
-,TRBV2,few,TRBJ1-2,CASSTASNYGYTF,TGTGCCAGCAGTACGGCCAGTAACTATGGCTACACCTTC
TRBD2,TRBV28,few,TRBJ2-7,CASSFRGLALYEQYF,TGTGCCAGCAGCTTTAGGGGACTAGCTCTCTACGAGCAGTACTTC